These 14 T cell receptor beta chains originate from one sample sequenced in a study of T cell changes during pregnancy in multiple sclerosis (dated by TCRdb to the late 2010s). The library was generated by the immunoSEQ multiplex PCR assay. Here the immuneACCESS table is served through TCRdb, limited to in-frame sequences with V and J called. Missing clones are a known gap in these copies; in checked studies unresolved V genes cover under half, and the rest lacks a known reason. This sample is represented by some 80,000 clones; roughly nine tenths of them were singletons. The biggest ten clones account for roughly 0.9% of the sample. The sample was peripheral blood, taken in the first trimester of pregnancy. These receptors were taken from a female donor in good health, enrolled as a control in a pregnancy study.

The CDR3 here is CASSPPRGRDPDTQYF. CDR3 bases: TGTGCCAGCTCACCACCCCGCGGGAGGGATCCAGATACGCAGTATTTT. This chain joins TRBV18 and TRBJ2-3; 9 positions match TRBD2. Germline loops: CDR1 KGHSH, CDR2 LQKENI. The trim removed 0 bases at V and 4 bases at J, leaving 5 bases unmatched. The length of the CDR3 is 16 residues. The entire variable domain, with the rest obtained from reference TRBV18 and TRBJ2-3, is as follows: NAGVMQNPRHLVRRRGQEARLRCSPMKGHSHVYWYRQLPEEGLKFMVYLQKENIIDESGMPKERFSAEFPKEGPSILRIQQVVRGDSAAYFCASSPPRGRDPDTQYFGPGTRLTVL.

This clone was detected a few times. The V gene is TRBV12-5, the J gene TRBJ2-6, with 7 bases lining up with TRBD1. V was pared by 6 bases and J by 0 bases, with 8 bases of the junction left unmatched. The CDR3 runs 17 residues. CDR1 and CDR2 from the germline V gene are LGHNT and FRNRAP. CDR3 sequence (DNA): TGTGCTAGTGGAGGGACAGAGGTCTACTCTGGGGCCAACGTCCTGACTTTC. Its protein product is CASGGTEVYSGANVLTF.

The chain employs TRBV2 and TRBJ2-3; no reliable D call. V was shortened by 6 bases and J by 6 bases, with 10 bases between the two germline ends. This CDR3 has 12 residues. CDR1 is SNHLY, CDR2 FYNNEI, per germline. CDR3 protein: CASREQWDTQYF. The CDR3 DNA reads as TGTGCCAGCAGGGAACAGTGGGATACGCAGTATTTT.

V is TRBV27 and J is TRBJ2-7; TRBD1 aligns across 7 bases. This CDR3 is built from 14 residues. In germline, CDR1 is MNHEY, CDR2 SMNVEV (reference sequence). After removal of 5 bases from V and 2 bases from J, the junction contained 6 bases not matched to a gene. Written as DNA, the CDR3 is TGTGCCAGCAGTCGAGGGGGCATCCCCTACGAGCAGTACTTC. Protein: CASSRGGIPYEQYF.

The chain carries TRBV19 and TRBJ2-7, with 9 positions matching TRBD2. V lost 5 bases and J lost 2; bases outside the gene matches: 13. This CDR3 is 17 amino acids long. Germline V lookup: CDR1 LNHDA, CDR2 SQIVND (reference sequence). The CDR3 here is CASSLSPGLAVTYEQYF. CDR3 DNA sequence: TGTGCCAGTAGTCTCTCCCCGGGACTAGCTGTTACCTACGAGCAGTACTTC.

This clone was seen a handful of times. This chain uses TRBV7-8 with TRBJ1-6; D is unclear. The CDR3 spans 14 residues. V shed 0 bases and J shed 5 bases, with 5 bases lying between them. CDR1 and CDR2 (germline): SGHVS, FQNEAQ. CDR3 DNA: TGTGCCAGCAGCTTAGCCCCCGATAATTCACCCCTCCACTTT. Protein product: CASSLAPDNSPLHF.

This chain joins TRBV7-9 and TRBJ2-1; TRBD1 aligns across 7 bases. V was pared by 2 bases and J by 7 bases, with 5 bases of the junction left unmatched. Germline V gives CDR1 SEHNR, CDR2 FQNEAQ (reference sequence). There are 14 residues in the CDR3. DNA of the CDR3: TGTGCCAGCAGCTTATCTCTGACAGGGAATGAGCAGTTCTTC. Translation: CASSLSLTGNEQFF.

The chain is built from TRBV9 and TRBJ2-1; no firm D call. The ends were cut back, 3 bases at V and 6 bases at J, with 13 bases in the middle. CDR3 length: 14 amino acids. Germline-derived CDR1 and CDR2 are SGDLS and YYNGEE. CDR3 DNA sequence: TGTGCCAGCAGCGCCCCGGGTGACGCCAATGAGCAGTTCTTC. As protein: CASSAPGDANEQFF.

The chain combines TRBV7-2 with TRBJ1-4; maybe TRBD1 (5 bases). The germline V and J ends were trimmed by 8 bases and 10 bases, with 11 bases remaining between them. The germline CDR1 and CDR2 sequences are SGHTA and FQGNSA. CDR3 size: 11 residues. CDR3 residues: CASAGRGKLFF. In nucleotides, the CDR3 is TGTGCCAGCGCCGGGAGGGGAAAACTGTTTTTT.

The chain couples TRBV6-6 to TRBJ1-6, with no clear D. CDR1 is MNHNY, CDR2 SVGAGI, per germline (reference sequence). Deletions cut 3 bases from V and 7 bases from J, with 16 bases between. This CDR3 is built from 16 residues. In nucleotides, the CDR3 is TGTGCCAGCAGTTATAATTCGGGGAGGGCGAATTCACCCCTCCACTTT. Translated, it gives CASSYNSGRANSPLHF.

V and J are TRBV7-2 and TRBJ2-7; 11 bases fit TRBD1. Losses at the gene ends were 0 bases for V and 4 bases for J; bases not matched to a gene: 2. CDR1 and CDR2 from the germline V gene are SGHTA and FQGNSA. The CDR3 runs to 15 residues. CDR3 nucleotides: TGTGCCAGCAGCTTAGCCGGACAGGGGGCTTACGAGCAGTACTTC. Protein sequence: CASSLAGQGAYEQYF.

The chain joins TRBV28 to TRBJ2-2; D is perhaps TRBD1 (5 bases). CDR3 size: 14 residues. Trimming stripped 6 bases from V and 8 bases from J, with 16 bases between. CDR1 MDHEN and CDR2 SYDVKM come from the germline V gene. The DNA of the CDR3 is TGTGCCAGCAGGCCTCTGGGGCAGAAAGGGGAGCTGTTTTTT. Translation gives CASRPLGQKGELFF.

This chain joins TRBV28 and TRBJ2-7; 10 bases fit TRBD2. Germline lookup yields CDR1 MDHEN and CDR2 SYDVKM. The CDR3 runs 14 residues. Unmatched junction bases numbered 4, after V lost 3 bases and J lost 5 bases. The CDR3 loop reads CASSLSGRVHEQYF. The CDR3 region has the DNA TGTGCCAGCAGTTTGAGCGGGAGGGTCCACGAGCAGTACTTC. Full variable domain (missing parts from reference TRBV28 and TRBJ2-7): DVKVTQSSRYLVKRTGEKVFLECVQDMDHENMFWYRQDPGLGLRLIYFSYDVKMKEKGDIPEGYSVSREKKERFSLILESASTNQTSMYLCASSLSGRVHEQYFGPGTRLTVT.

This clone showed up just once. Written as DNA, the CDR3 is TGTGCCAGTAGTCAGAGGACAGGGGTGAATGAGCAGTTCTTC. It is translated as CASSQRTGVNEQFF. The V gene is TRBV19, the J gene TRBJ2-1, with 9 positions matching TRBD1. Germline trimming cut 5 bases from V and 7 bases from J; bases unmatched to any gene: 6. CDR3 size: 14 residues. From germline, CDR1 is LNHDA and CDR2 SQIVND (reference sequence). Combining the CDR3 with reference TRBV19 and TRBJ2-1 gives the whole variable domain DGGITQSPKYLFRKEGQNVTLSCEQNLNHDAMYWYRQDPGQGLRLIYYSQIVNDFQKGDIAEGYSVSREKKESFPLTVTSAQKNPTAFYLCASSQRTGVNEQFFGPGTRLTVL.